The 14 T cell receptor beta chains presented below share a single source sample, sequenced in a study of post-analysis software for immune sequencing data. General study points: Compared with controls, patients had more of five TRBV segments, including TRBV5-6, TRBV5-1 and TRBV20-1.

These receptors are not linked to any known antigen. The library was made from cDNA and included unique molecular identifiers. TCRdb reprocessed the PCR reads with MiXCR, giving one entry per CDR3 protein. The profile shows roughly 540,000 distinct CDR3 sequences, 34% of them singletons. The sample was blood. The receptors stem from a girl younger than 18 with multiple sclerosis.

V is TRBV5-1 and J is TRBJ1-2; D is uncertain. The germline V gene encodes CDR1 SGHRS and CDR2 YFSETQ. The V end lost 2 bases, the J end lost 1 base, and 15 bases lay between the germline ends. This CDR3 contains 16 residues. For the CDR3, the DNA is TGCGCCAGCAGCTTTGGAGACGGAAGATTTAACTATGGCTACACCTTC. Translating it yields CASSFGDGRFNYGYTF.

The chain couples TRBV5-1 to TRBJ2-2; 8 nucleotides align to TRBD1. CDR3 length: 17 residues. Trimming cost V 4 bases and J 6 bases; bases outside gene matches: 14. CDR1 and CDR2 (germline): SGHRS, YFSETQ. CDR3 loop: CASSDDRGGGQAGELFF. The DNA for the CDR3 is TGCGCCAGCAGCGATGACAGGGGAGGTGGTCAGGCCGGGGAGCTGTTTTTT.

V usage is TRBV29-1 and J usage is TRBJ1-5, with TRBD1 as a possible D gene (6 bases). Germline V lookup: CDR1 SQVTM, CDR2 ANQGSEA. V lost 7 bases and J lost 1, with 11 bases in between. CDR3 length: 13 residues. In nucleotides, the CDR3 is TGCAGCGCTGCAGGGGACAGCAATCAGCCCCAGCATTTT. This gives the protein CSAAGDSNQPQHF.

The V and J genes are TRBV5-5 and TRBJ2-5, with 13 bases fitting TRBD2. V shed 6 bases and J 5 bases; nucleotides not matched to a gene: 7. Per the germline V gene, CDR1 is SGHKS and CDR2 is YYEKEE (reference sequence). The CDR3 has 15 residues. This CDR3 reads CASTSGLAGSETQYF. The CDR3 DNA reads TGTGCCAGCACTTCGGGACTAGCGGGGTCGGAGACCCAGTACTTC.

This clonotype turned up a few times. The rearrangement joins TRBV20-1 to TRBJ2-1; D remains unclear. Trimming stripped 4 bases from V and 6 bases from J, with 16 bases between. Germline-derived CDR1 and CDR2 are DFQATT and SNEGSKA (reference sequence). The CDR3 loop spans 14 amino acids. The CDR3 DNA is TGCAGTGCTAACTACCGGGTCCAAACCAATGAGCAGTTCTTC. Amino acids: CSANYRVQTNEQFF.

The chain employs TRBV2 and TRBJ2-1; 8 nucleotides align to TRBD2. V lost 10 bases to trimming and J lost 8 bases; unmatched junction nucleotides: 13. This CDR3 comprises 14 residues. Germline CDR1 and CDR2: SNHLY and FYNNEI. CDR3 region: CAIRTSGLPDEQFF. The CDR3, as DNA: TGTGCCATTCGAACTAGCGGCTTGCCGGATGAGCAGTTCTTC.

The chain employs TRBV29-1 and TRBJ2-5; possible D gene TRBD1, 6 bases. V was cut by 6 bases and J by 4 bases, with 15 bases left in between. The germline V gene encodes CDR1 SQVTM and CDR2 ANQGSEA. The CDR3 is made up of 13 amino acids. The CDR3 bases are TGCAGCGTGGGACAATCGTTGGGAGAGACCCAGTACTTC. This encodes CSVGQSLGETQYF.

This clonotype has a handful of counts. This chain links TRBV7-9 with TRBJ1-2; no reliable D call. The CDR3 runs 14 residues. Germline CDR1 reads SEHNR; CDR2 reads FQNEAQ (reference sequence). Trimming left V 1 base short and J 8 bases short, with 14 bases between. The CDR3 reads CASSLVRLSGGYTF. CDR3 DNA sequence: TGTGCCAGCAGCTTAGTGAGACTATCCGGAGGCTACACCTTC.

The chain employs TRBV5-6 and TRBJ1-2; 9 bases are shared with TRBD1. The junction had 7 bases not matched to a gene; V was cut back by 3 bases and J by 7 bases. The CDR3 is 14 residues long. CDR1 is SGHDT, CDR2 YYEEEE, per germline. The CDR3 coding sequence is TGTGCCAGCAGCTACCCGGGACAGGGAGGTGGCTACACCTTC. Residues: CASSYPGQGGGYTF.

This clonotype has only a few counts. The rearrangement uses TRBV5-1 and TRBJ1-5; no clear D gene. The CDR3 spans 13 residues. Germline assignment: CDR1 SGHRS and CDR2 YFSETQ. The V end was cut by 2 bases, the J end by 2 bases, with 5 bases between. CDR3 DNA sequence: TGCGCCAGCAGCTTCACTGGCAATCAGCCCCAGCATTTT. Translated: CASSFTGNQPQHF.

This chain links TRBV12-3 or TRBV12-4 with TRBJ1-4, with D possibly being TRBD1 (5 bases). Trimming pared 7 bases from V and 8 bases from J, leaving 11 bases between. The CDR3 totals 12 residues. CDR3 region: CASNQGYEKLFF. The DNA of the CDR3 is TGTGCCAGCAACCAGGGATACGAAAAACTGTTTTTT.

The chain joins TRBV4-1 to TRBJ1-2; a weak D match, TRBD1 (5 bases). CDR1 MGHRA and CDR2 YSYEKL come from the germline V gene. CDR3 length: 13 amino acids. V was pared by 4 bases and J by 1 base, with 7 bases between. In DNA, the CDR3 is TGCGCCAGCAGCCCAGGGAATAACTATGGCTACACCTTC. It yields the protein CASSPGNNYGYTF.

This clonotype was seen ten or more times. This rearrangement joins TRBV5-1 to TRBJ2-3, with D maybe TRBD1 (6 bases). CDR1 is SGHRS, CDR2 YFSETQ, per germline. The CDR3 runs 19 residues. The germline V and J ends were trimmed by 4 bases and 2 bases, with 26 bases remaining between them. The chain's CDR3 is CASSGRRRSRGYITDTQYF. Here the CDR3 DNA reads TGCGCCAGCAGCGGCAGGCGCAGAAGCAGGGGCTACATCACAGATACGCAGTATTTT.

As DNA, the CDR3 is TGCGCCAGCAGCGAGGCCTGGGCCACAAGTCAGGGCTACACCTTC. Translation gives CASSEAWATSQGYTF. J is TRBJ1-2 and V is TRBV5-1, with D hard to call. Deletions cut 4 bases from V and 8 bases from J, with 21 bases between. The CDR3 consists of 15 residues. CDR1 and CDR2 from the germline V gene are SGHRS and YFSETQ.